These 18 T cell receptor beta chains were sequenced from one sample in a study of shared clonotypes between healthy human individuals. The protocol was immunoSEQ multiplex PCR, while the TCRdb copy is restricted to in-frame clones and leaves out a portion. The table includes about 1,800,000 clones, just under 95% detected once. Terminally differentiated effector memory CD45RA+ cells were excluded from the naive CD8 cells, which were CD45RO-negative and positively selected for CCR7. The sequencing sample was made of naive CD8+ T cells sorted from blood. The receptors come from a young man in good health.

J is TRBJ2-7 and V is TRBV28; D remains ambiguous. The CDR3 runs to 14 residues. Trimming pared 2 bases from V and 2 bases from J, leaving 10 bases between. Germline lookup yields CDR1 MDHEN and CDR2 SYDVKM. CDR3 loop: CASSLNPEAYEQYF. Written as DNA, the CDR3 is TGTGCCAGCAGTTTAAATCCCGAGGCCTACGAGCAGTACTTC. The variable domain in full, with the rest retrieved from reference TRBV28 and TRBJ2-7, is DVKVTQSSRYLVKRTGEKVFLECVQDMDHENMFWYRQDPGLGLRLIYFSYDVKMKEKGDIPEGYSVSREKKERFSLILESASTNQTSMYLCASSLNPEAYEQYFGPGTRLTVT.

The J gene is TRBJ2-7, the V gene TRBV4-1; 8 bases map to TRBD1. CDR3 size: 14 residues. The germline CDR1 and CDR2 sequences are MGHRA and YSYEKL. V lost 2 bases and J lost 5; bases outside the gene matches: 5. The CDR3 loop is CASSQQGAENEQYF. The CDR3 coding sequence is TGCGCCAGCAGCCAACAGGGGGCGGAGAACGAGCAGTACTTC.

In the case of this clone: The same CDR3 is also encoded by other DNA sequences in this sample. V and J are TRBV27 and TRBJ2-7; D is ambiguous. Germline CDR1 is MNHEY and CDR2 is SMNVEV (reference sequence). The ends were cut back, 0 bases at V and 1 base at J, with 13 bases in the middle. The CDR3 has 16 residues. The CDR3 DNA sequence: TGTGCCAGCAGTTTATCGGTCGGTACGAGATCCTACGAGCAGTACTTC. Translated, it gives CASSLSVGTRSYEQYF.

The chain recombines TRBV7-2 with TRBJ1-2; D unclear. CDR3 size: 13 residues. Germline values: CDR1 SGHTA, CDR2 FQGNSA. Trimming left V 0 bases short and J 3 bases short, with 5 bases between. CDR3 sequence (DNA): TGTGCCAGCAGCTTAGCGGTGGACTATGGCTACACCTTC. Translated: CASSLAVDYGYTF.

The J gene is TRBJ1-1, the V gene TRBV5-4, with 7 bases aligning to TRBD1. The length of the CDR3 is 14 residues. V shed 5 bases, J shed 4 bases, and the junction held 8 bases outside the gene matches. Looked up from germline, CDR1 is SGHNT and CDR2 is YYREEE (reference sequence). CDR3 DNA sequence: TGTGCCAGCAGAACAGGGGCCGGGAGCACTGAAGCTTTCTTT. As protein: CASRTGAGSTEAFF.

A note on this clone: The sample contains more than one DNA sequence encoding this CDR3. This chain links TRBV7-2 with TRBJ2-7; D is undetermined. Trimming stripped 5 bases from V and 3 bases from J, with 14 bases between. The germline V gene encodes CDR1 SGHTA and CDR2 FQGNSA. The CDR3 covers 14 residues. CDR3 bases: TGTGCCAGCAGCCTAGGAGTTGGAAGCTACGAGCAGTACTTC. This codes for CASSLGVGSYEQYF.

This clone appeared once. The chain employs TRBV18 and TRBJ2-7, with 8 bases aligning to TRBD1. CDR1 is KGHSH and CDR2 is LQKENI in the germline V gene. The CDR3 is made up of 17 amino acids. The trim removed 5 bases at V and 5 bases at J, leaving 17 bases unmatched. CDR3 DNA: TGTGCCAGCTCAACCCGGATCGCTGGCAGGGGGCTGGACGAGCAGTACTTC. Protein product: CASSTRIAGRGLDEQYF. Together with reference TRBV18 and TRBJ2-7, the CDR3 gives the full variable domain: NAGVMQNPRHLVRRRGQEARLRCSPMKGHSHVYWYRQLPEEGLKFMVYLQKENIIDESGMPKERFSAEFPKEGPSILRIQQVVRGDSAAYFCASSTRIAGRGLDEQYFGPGTRLTVT.

The V call is TRBV4-1, the J call TRBJ2-3; 11 positions agree with TRBD2. This CDR3 contains 17 residues. Germline V CDR1 and CDR2: MGHRA, YSYEKL. After removal of 0 bases from V and 6 bases from J, the junction contained 8 bases not matched to a gene. The CDR3, as DNA: TGCGCCAGCAGCCAAGAAGGTAGCGGGAGGGCCCCGGATACGCAGTATTTT. Protein product: CASSQEGSGRAPDTQYF.

The gene calls are TRBV7-9 and TRBJ2-7, with TRBD2 matching 12 bases. Trimming at V came to 5 bases and at J to 2 bases, leaving 7 bases not matched to a gene. Germline CDR1 is SEHNR and CDR2 is FQNEAQ (reference sequence). This CDR3 spans 16 amino acids. The CDR3 nucleotides are TGTGCCAGCAGCCCAGAACTAGCGGGAGGCACCTACGAGCAGTACTTC. Translated: CASSPELAGGTYEQYF.

This chain links TRBV4-1 with TRBJ2-1, with TRBD2 identical over 7 bases. Germline loops: CDR1 MGHRA, CDR2 YSYEKL. The CDR3 runs 16 residues. V was pared by 4 bases and J by 7 bases, with 13 bases of the junction left unmatched. The CDR3 reads CASSPLLAGVENEQFF. CDR3 nucleotide sequence: TGCGCCAGCAGCCCCCTTCTCGCGGGGGTAGAAAATGAGCAGTTCTTC.

The chain links TRBV28 to TRBJ1-5, with D unresolved. Germline loops: CDR1 MDHEN, CDR2 SYDVKM. The CDR3 is 15 amino acids. Trimming left V 6 bases short and J 4 bases short, with 16 bases between. Here the CDR3 DNA reads TGTGCCAGCAGCCGCGGACTGGAAGGGAATCAGCCCCAGCATTTT. Translating gives CASSRGLEGNQPQHF.

The chain employs TRBV5-6 and TRBJ1-6; D is uncertain. The CDR3 covers 15 residues. From germline, CDR1 is SGHDT and CDR2 YYEEEE. Deletions cut 4 bases from V and 7 bases from J, with 15 bases between. The DNA for the CDR3 is TGTGCCAGCAGCCCGGCCGGCCAAGGGAATTCACCCCTCCACTTT. It codes for CASSPAGQGNSPLHF.

The chain combines TRBV6-5 with TRBJ1-2; D unclear. The CDR3 has 14 amino acids. Germline CDR1 reads MNHEY; CDR2 reads SVGAGI. Trimming took off 4 bases at V and 6 bases at J, with 15 bases between the two ends. CDR3 DNA sequence: TGTGCCAGCAGTTCCGATGACCCGGGCGATGGCTACACCTTC. Its translation: CASSSDDPGDGYTF.

This clone appeared a single time. The V and J genes are TRBV10-3 and TRBJ2-2; 8 bases fit TRBD2. V lost 7 bases and J lost 5; bases outside the gene matches: 9. The CDR3 covers 15 residues. From germline, CDR1 is ENHRY and CDR2 SYGVKD. The CDR3 coding sequence is TGTGCCATCAAACCGGGAGGGCCGGGAACCGGGGAGCTGTTTTTT. Amino acid sequence: CAIKPGGPGTGELFF.

The chain couples TRBV2 to TRBJ2-7, with TRBD2 as a possible D gene (5 bases). V was pared by 5 bases and J by 3 bases, with 17 bases between. The germline gives CDR1 SNHLY, CDR2 FYNNEI. This CDR3 spans 15 amino acids. CDR3 amino acids: CASSTLAHPNYEQYF. DNA of the CDR3: TGTGCCAGCAGTACTCTAGCTCACCCTAACTACGAGCAGTACTTC.

V is TRBV5-6 and J is TRBJ2-1, with D tentatively TRBD1 (6 bases). Trimming pared 4 bases from V and 2 bases from J, leaving 16 bases between. Looked up from germline, CDR1 is SGHDT and CDR2 is YYEEEE. The CDR3 extends over 16 amino acids. The CDR3 loop is CASSTSGTPAYNEQFF. The CDR3 bases are TGTGCCAGCAGCACCTCCGGGACACCAGCCTACAATGAGCAGTTCTTC.

The chain joins TRBV2 to TRBJ1-6; 7 bases agree with TRBD1. The CDR3 runs 13 residues. Germline V gene lookup returns CDR1 SNHLY and CDR2 FYNNEI. With V trimmed by 8 bases and J by 4 bases, 2 bases remained unmatched. In DNA, the CDR3 is TGTGCCAGCGGGGGACAGTATAATTCACCCCTCCACTTT. This translates into CASGGQYNSPLHF.

This rearrangement joins TRBV2 to TRBJ2-5; 10 bases map to TRBD2. The CDR3 consists of 14 residues. CDR1 and CDR2 (germline): SNHLY, FYNNEI. V was clipped by 7 bases and J by 4 bases; unmatched bases: 6. Here the CDR3 reads CASTSGSSRETQYF. In DNA form, the CDR3 reads TGTGCCAGCACTAGCGGGAGTTCTAGAGAGACCCAGTACTTC.